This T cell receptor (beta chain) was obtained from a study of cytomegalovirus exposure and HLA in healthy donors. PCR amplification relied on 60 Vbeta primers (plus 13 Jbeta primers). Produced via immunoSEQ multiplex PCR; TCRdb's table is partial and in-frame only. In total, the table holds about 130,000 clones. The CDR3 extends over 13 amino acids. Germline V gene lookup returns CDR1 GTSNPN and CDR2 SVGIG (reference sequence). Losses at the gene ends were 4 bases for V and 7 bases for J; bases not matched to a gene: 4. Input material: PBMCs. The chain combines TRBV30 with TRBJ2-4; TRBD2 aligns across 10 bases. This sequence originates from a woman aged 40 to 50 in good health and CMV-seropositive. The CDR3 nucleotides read TGTGCCTGGACTAGCGGGAGCGTGAACATTCAGTACTTC. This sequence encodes CAWTSGSVNIQYF.